A single sample gave rise to the 17 T cell receptor beta chains below, sequenced in a study of CD4 T cells in relation to SARS-CoV-2 and coronaviruses (dated by TCRdb to about 2021). Preparation of the library involved the immunoSEQ multiplex PCR assay. Imported from immuneACCESS, the table was reduced by TCRdb to in-frame sequences with V and J called. These copies leave out some clones; in studies compared against another copy, an unresolved V gene accounts for under half, and the cause of the remainder is not known. The sample contains 16,000 or so clones, roughly four fifths of them found a single time. The leading ten clones occupy over 40% of the sample. These receptors have no identified antigens. CD4+ T cells from unexposed donors were collected before the COVID-19 pandemic (2011-2018). After around 10 days of culture, CD4+ T cells were isolated with the EasySep CD4+ T cell isolation kit.

Sequenced material: CD4+ T cells from PBMCs, cultured in vitro. The receptors stem from a human donor in good health.

This chain joins TRBV19 and TRBJ2-3; 7 positions agree with TRBD2. With 8 bases clipped from V and 3 bases from J, the junction kept 8 bases outside the gene matches. The V gene's germline CDR1 is LNHDA and CDR2 SQIVND (reference sequence). The CDR3 runs 14 residues. As DNA, the CDR3 is TGTGCCAGTGGAAGGGGAGGGCTTACAGATACGCAGTATTTT. Amino acid sequence: CASGRGGLTDTQYF.

In this sample, this clone turned up once. The genes are TRBV12-5 and TRBJ2-1, with TRBD2 matching over 16 bases. The CDR3 has 15 amino acids. Trimming removed 6 bases from V and 10 bases from J; junction bases left unmatched: 6. The germline V gene encodes CDR1 LGHNT and CDR2 FRNRAP. CDR3 residues: CASGGLAGGPGEQFF. DNA for the CDR3: TGTGCTAGTGGGGGACTAGCGGGAGGGCCAGGGGAGCAGTTCTTC.

The V call is TRBV24-1, the J call TRBJ2-3, with 7 bases identical to TRBD2. This CDR3 has 16 residues. V shed 4 bases and J 0 bases; nucleotides not matched to a gene: 6. Germline V gene lookup returns CDR1 KGHDR and CDR2 SFDVKD. CDR3 nucleotides: TGTGCCACCAGTGAGGCTAGCGGTTGGAGCACAGATACGCAGTATTTT. This gives the protein CATSEASGWSTDTQYF.

The chain uses TRBV19 and TRBJ1-2; a weak D match, TRBD1 (6 bases). Per germline, CDR1 LNHDA and CDR2 SQIVND (reference sequence). With 7 bases removed from V and 4 bases from J, the gap between germline ends came to 16 bases. This CDR3 contains 14 residues. DNA of the CDR3: TGTGCCAGTAACTTGGGGGGCTCGAGCTATGGCTACACCTTC. It codes for CASNLGGSSYGYTF.

V is TRBV5-1 and J is TRBJ2-7; D uncertain. The V end was cut by 5 bases, the J end by 6 bases, with 18 bases between. The CDR3 spans 14 residues. Looked up from germline, CDR1 is SGHRS and CDR2 is YFSETQ. The CDR3 loop reads CASRKGIPSSEQYF. DNA for the CDR3: TGCGCCAGCAGAAAGGGCATTCCCAGCTCCGAGCAGTACTTC.

V is TRBV20-1 and J is TRBJ1-5; D gene unclear. CDR1 is DFQATT, CDR2 SNEGSKA, per germline (reference sequence). V was cut by 3 bases and J by 0 bases, with 15 bases left in between. The CDR3 covers 16 residues. The CDR3 nucleotides read TGCAGTGCTAGTAGTCTCCAGACGCATAGCAATCAGCCCCAGCATTTT. Translating it yields CSASSLQTHSNQPQHF.

This clone has a single count. The chain uses TRBV5-1 and TRBJ1-3; D is unclear. The V gene lost 4 bases and the J gene lost 0 bases, with 20 bases spanning the gap. This CDR3 is built from 18 residues. CDR1 SGHRS and CDR2 YFSETQ come from the germline V gene. The CDR3: CASSSGILAGDSGNTIYF. The CDR3 DNA reads as TGCGCCAGCAGCAGTGGGATTTTAGCCGGCGACTCTGGAAACACCATATATTTT.

This rearrangement joins TRBV4-1 to TRBJ2-1, with D possibly TRBD2 on 8 matching bases. Germline-derived CDR1 and CDR2 are MGHRA and YSYEKL. This CDR3 has 15 amino acids. V was shortened by 4 bases and J by 6 bases, with 16 bases between the two germline ends. Here the CDR3 reads CASSPGGTAFNEQFF. The CDR3 DNA sequence: TGCGCCAGCAGCCCGGGGGGGACAGCCTTCAATGAGCAGTTCTTC.

The gene calls are TRBV6-5 and TRBJ2-5; D gene ambiguous. Germline CDR1 MNHEY, CDR2 SVGAGI. The V and J ends lost 2 bases and 5 bases respectively, with 12 bases between them. The CDR3 is made up of 14 amino acids. CDR3 sequence reads: CASSYLGPSETQYF. The CDR3 region has the DNA TGTGCCAGCAGTTACCTGGGTCCTTCCGAGACCCAGTACTTC.

This clone was found once. The V gene is TRBV18, the J gene TRBJ2-3; 8 nucleotides match TRBD1. Germline loops: CDR1 KGHSH, CDR2 LQKENI. With 0 bases clipped from V and 5 bases from J, the junction kept 7 bases outside the gene matches. This CDR3 spans 16 amino acids. In DNA, the CDR3 is TGTGCCAGCTCACCACCCAGGGGGCAAGATGAAGATACGCAGTATTTT. It specifies CASSPPRGQDEDTQYF.

The rearrangement joins TRBV2 to TRBJ1-1; 8 bases are a match to TRBD1. The J segment lost 3 bases and the V segment lost 6 bases, leaving 6 bases of the junction unmatched. Germline values: CDR1 SNHLY, CDR2 FYNNEI. This CDR3 is built from 14 residues. The CDR3 sequence: CASRSRDRYTEAFF. CDR3 DNA: TGTGCCAGCAGATCCCGGGACAGGTACACTGAAGCTTTCTTT.

This CDR3 reads CASSIGLGPQGEQFF. DNA of the CDR3: TGTGCCAGTAGTATCGGACTAGGCCCTCAGGGTGAGCAGTTCTTC. This chain connects TRBV19 to TRBJ2-1; 7 bases fit TRBD2. The junction had 11 bases not matched to a gene; V was cut back by 3 bases and J by 9 bases. CDR1 LNHDA and CDR2 SQIVND come from the germline V gene (reference sequence). The CDR3 covers 15 residues.

V and J are TRBV14 and TRBJ1-6; D ambiguous. Trimming took 0 bases from V and 8 from J, leaving 5 bases between them. The germline CDR1 and CDR2 sequences are SGHDN and FVKESK. The CDR3 is 13 amino acids. CDR3 region: CASSQDGDSPLHF. CDR3 nucleotide sequence: TGTGCCAGCAGCCAAGACGGAGATTCACCCCTCCACTTT. Based on the CDR3 plus reference TRBV14 and TRBJ1-6, the full variable domain is EAGVTQFPSHSVIEKGQTVTLRCDPISGHDNLYWYRRVMGKEIKFLLHFVKESKQDESGMPNNRFLAERTGGTYSTLKVQPAELEDSGVYFCASSQDGDSPLHFGNGTRLTVT.

This sequence joins TRBV4-2 and TRBJ1-6, with 8 bases aligning to TRBD1. Looked up from germline, CDR1 is LGHNA and CDR2 is YNFKEQ. Trimming at V came to 3 bases and at J to 10 bases, leaving 5 bases not matched to a gene. The CDR3 is made up of 14 amino acids. The DNA of the CDR3 is TGTGCCAGCAGCCACGGACAGGGTGGCTCACCCCTCCACTTT. It specifies CASSHGQGGSPLHF.

The rearrangement uses TRBV29-1 and TRBJ2-5; 7 bases are shared with TRBD2. V lost 3 bases and J lost 5; bases outside the gene matches: 6. The CDR3 is made up of 13 amino acids. Germline assignment: CDR1 SQVTM and CDR2 ANQGSEA. The CDR3 DNA is TGCAGCGTTGAGCGGGGGAGGAGGGAGACCCAGTACTTC. The encoded protein is CSVERGRRETQYF. Complete variable domain (other parts from reference TRBV29-1 and TRBJ2-5): SAVISQKPSRDICQRGTSLTIQCQVDSQVTMMFWYRQQPGQSLTLIATANQGSEATYESGFVIDKFPISRPNLTFSTLTVSNMSPEDSSIYLCSVERGRRETQYFGPGTRLLVL.

The V and J genes are TRBV7-3 and TRBJ2-1, with D perhaps given as TRBD1 or TRBD2 (5 bases each). This CDR3 spans 11 amino acids. Per the germline V gene, CDR1 is SGHTA and CDR2 is FQGTGA. Trimming shortened V by 6 bases and J by 14 bases, and 14 bases separated the two germline ends. CDR3 sequence: CASSPQRGEFF. In DNA form, the CDR3 reads TGTGCCAGCAGTCCTCAAAGAGGGGAGTTCTTC.

The genes are TRBV30 and TRBJ1-3; D remains ambiguous. Germline V CDR1 and CDR2: GTSNPN, SVGIG (reference sequence). V gave up 0 bases and J gave up 0 bases, with 6 bases separating them. The CDR3 has 14 residues. DNA for the CDR3: TGTGCCTGGAGTGTAACACTCTCTGGAAACACCATATATTTT. Its protein is CAWSVTLSGNTIYF.